This paragraph reports one T cell receptor (beta chain). Its antigen is not identified. Regarding donors, all were healthy bone marrow donors. The PCR ran on 60 Vbeta and 13 Jbeta primers. Sequencing used immunoSEQ multiplex PCR; TCRdb keeps in-frame clones, though not all of them. The sample yields tens of thousands of clones, roughly three quarters seen once. Between the trimmed V and J ends, which lost 2 bases and 1 base, there was a span of 11 bases. The CDR3 is 15 residues long. From germline, CDR1 is MNHEY and CDR2 SVGAGI. The data belong to a study of cytomegalovirus exposure and HLA in healthy donors. Overall study findings and caveats: Previously analyzed data showed that most TCR beta V segments were productive at a frequency of about 87% or about 30%. There were a few CMV-associated chains whose specificity for CMV antigens was confirmed in vitro. Altogether, more than 150 TCR beta chains were recorded as cytomegalovirus-associated.

The chain joins TRBV6-5 to TRBJ1-1; no definite D call. The sequenced sample was PBMCs. The receptor was isolated from a man aged 25-40 years in good health and CMV-seronegative. DNA for the CDR3: TGTGCCAGCAGTTACGAGGGTAGGCCGAACACTGAAGCTTTCTTT. Translation gives CASSYEGRPNTEAFF.